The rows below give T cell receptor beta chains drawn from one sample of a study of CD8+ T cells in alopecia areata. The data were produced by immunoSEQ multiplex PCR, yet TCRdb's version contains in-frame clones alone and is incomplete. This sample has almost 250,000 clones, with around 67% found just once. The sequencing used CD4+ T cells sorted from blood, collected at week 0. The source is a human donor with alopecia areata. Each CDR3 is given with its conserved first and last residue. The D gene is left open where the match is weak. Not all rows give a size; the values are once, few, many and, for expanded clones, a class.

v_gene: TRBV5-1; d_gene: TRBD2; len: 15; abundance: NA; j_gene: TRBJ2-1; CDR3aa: CASSVTSGARDEQFF; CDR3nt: TGCGCCAGCAGCGTAACTAGCGGGGCGAGGGATGAGCAGTTCTTC
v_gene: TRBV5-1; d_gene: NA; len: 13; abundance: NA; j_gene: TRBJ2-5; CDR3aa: CASSPRGPETQYF; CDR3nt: TGCGCCAGCAGCCCCAGGGGCCCGGAGACCCAGTACTTC
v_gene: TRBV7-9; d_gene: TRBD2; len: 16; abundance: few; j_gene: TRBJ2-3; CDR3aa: CASSRSASGGAETQYF; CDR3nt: TGTGCCAGCAGTCGTTCGGCTAGCGGGGGGGCAGAAACGCAGTATTTT
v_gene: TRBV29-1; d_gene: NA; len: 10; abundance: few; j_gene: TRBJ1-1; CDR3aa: CSGVNTEAFF; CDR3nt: TGCAGCGGAGTGAACACTGAAGCTTTCTTT
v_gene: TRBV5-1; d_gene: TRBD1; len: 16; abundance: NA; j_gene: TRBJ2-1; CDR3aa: CASSQDAGTGMGEQFF; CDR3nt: TGCGCCAGCAGCCAAGACGCCGGGACAGGGATGGGTGAGCAGTTCTTC
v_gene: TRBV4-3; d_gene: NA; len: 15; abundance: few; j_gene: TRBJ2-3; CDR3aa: CASSQDGGVTDTQYF; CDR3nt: TGCGCCAGCAGCCAAGACGGGGGAGTCACAGATACGCAGTATTTT
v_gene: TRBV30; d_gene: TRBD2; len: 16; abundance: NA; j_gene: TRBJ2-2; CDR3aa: CAWSGLAGFDTGELFF; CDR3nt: TGTGCCTGGAGTGGACTAGCGGGGTTTGACACCGGGGAGCTGTTTTTT
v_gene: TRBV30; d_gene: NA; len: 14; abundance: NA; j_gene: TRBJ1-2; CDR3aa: CAWSDLISNYGYTF; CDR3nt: TGTGCCTGGAGTGACCTTATCTCTAACTATGGCTACACCTTC
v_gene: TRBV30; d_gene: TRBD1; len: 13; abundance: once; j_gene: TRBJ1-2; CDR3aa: CAWSGGTGYGYTF; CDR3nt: TGTGCCTGGAGTGGAGGGACAGGATATGGCTACACCTTC
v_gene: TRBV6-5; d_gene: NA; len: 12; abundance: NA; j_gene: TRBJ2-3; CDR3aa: CASSSAGDTQYF; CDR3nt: TGTGCCAGCAGCTCTGCGGGGGATACGCAGTATTTT
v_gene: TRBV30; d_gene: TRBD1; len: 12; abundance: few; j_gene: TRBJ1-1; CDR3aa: CAWRQGTIKAFF; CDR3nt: TGTGCCTGGAGACAGGGGACCATAAAAGCTTTCTTT
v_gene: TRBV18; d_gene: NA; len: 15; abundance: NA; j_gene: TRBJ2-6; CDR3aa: CASSPSSSGANVLTF; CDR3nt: TGTGCCAGCTCACCCTCGAGCTCTGGGGCCAACGTCCTGACTTTC
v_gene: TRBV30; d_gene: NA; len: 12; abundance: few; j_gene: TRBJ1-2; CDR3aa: CAWALGIYGYTF; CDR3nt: TGTGCCTGGGCACTGGGGATCTATGGCTACACCTTC
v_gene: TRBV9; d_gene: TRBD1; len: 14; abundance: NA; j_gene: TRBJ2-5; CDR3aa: CASSVRGTGETQYF; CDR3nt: TGTGCCAGCAGCGTCAGGGGGACCGGTGAGACCCAGTACTTC
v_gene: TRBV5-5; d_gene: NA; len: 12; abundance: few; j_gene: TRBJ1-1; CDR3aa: CASSLGVTEAFF; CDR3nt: TGTGCCAGCAGCTTGGGGGTCACTGAAGCTTTCTTT
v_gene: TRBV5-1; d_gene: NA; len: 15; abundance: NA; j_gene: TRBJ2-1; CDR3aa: CASSLASPTYNEQFF; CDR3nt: TGCGCCAGCAGCTTGGCCAGTCCAACCTACAATGAGCAGTTCTTC
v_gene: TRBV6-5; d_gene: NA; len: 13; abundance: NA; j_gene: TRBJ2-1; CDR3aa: CAISIGELNEQFF; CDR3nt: TGTGCCATCAGTATCGGGGAGCTCAATGAGCAGTTCTTC
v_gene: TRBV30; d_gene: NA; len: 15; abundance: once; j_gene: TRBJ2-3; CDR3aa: CAWSVAGGLGVTQYF; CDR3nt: TGTGCCTGGAGTGTAGCCGGGGGCCTTGGGGTTACGCAGTATTTT
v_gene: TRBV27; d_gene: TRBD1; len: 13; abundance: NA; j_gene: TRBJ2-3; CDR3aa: CASSLRDSVAQYF; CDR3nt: TGTGCCAGCAGTCTAAGGGACAGTGTCGCGCAGTATTTT
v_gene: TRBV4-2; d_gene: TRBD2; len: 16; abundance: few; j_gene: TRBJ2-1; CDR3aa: CASSQDPSGGVNEQFF; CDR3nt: TGTGCCAGCAGCCAAGATCCTAGCGGGGGGGTGAATGAGCAGTTCTTC
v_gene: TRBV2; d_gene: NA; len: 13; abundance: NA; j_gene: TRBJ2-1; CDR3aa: CASSTARSNEQFF; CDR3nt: TGTGCCAGCTCCACCGCCCGGTCCAATGAGCAGTTCTTC
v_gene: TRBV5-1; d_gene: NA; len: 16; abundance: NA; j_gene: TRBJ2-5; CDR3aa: CASSLAGHSGGETQYF; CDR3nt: TGCGCCAGCAGCTTGGCAGGGCACAGTGGAGGAGAGACCCAGTACTTC
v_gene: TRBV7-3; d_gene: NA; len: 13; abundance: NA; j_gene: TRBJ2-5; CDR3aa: CASSLSGKETQYF; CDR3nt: TGTGCCAGCAGCTTATCAGGGAAGGAGACCCAGTACTTC
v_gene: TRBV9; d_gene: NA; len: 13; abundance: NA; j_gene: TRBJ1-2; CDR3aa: CASSVGSRAGYTF; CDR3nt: TGTGCCAGCAGCGTAGGGTCTCGGGCTGGCTACACCTTC
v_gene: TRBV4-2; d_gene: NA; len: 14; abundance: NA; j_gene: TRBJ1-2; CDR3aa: CASSQEGVPGGYTF; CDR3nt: TGTGCCAGCAGCCAAGAGGGCGTCCCGGGAGGCTACACCTTC
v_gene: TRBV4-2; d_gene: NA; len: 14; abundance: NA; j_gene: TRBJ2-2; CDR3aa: CASSQEILSGELFF; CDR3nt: TGTGCCAGCAGCCAAGAAATTCTGTCCGGGGAGCTGTTTTTT
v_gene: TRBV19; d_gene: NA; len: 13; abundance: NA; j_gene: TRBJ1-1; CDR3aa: CASTGQIAVEAFF; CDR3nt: TGTGCCAGTACCGGACAGATAGCTGTTGAAGCTTTCTTT